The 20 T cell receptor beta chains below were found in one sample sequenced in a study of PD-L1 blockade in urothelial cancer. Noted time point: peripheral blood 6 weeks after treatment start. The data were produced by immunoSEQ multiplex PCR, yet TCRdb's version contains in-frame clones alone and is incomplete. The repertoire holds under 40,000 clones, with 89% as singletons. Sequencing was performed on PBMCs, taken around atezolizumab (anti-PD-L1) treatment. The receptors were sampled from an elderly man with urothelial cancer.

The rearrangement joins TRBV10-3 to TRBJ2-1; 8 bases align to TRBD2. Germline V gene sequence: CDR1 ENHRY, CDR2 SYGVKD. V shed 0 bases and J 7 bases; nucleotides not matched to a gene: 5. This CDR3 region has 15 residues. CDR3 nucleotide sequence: TGTGCCATCAGTGAGTCAAGCGGGAGTATAAATGAGCAGTTCTTC. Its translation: CAISESSGSINEQFF.

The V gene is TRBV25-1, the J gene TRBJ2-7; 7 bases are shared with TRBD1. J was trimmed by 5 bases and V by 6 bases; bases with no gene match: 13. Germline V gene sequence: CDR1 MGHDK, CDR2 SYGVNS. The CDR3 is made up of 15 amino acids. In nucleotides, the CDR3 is TGTGCCAGCAGCTATCCGGGACAGACTTTCGACGAGCAGTACTTC. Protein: CASSYPGQTFDEQYF.

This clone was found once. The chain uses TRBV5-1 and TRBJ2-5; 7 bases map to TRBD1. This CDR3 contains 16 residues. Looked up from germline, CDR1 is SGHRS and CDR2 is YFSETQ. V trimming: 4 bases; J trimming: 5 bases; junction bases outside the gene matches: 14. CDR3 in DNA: TGCGCCAGCAGCCCTGGGACAGTAGAGACCCCGGAGACCCAGTACTTC. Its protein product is CASSPGTVETPETQYF.

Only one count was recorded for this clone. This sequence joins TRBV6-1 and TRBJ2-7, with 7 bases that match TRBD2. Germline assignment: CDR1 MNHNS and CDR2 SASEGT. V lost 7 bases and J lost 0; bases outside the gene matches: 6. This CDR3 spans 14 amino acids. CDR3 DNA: TGTGCCAGCACTCCTAGCGGTTCCTCCTACGAGCAGTACTTC. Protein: CASTPSGSSYEQYF.

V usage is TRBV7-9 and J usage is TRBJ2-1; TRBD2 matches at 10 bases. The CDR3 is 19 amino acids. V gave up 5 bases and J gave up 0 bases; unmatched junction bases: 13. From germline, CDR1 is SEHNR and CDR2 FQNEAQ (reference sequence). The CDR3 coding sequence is TGTGCCAGCAGCCCCACAGGGGCGCGGACTAGCGGCTCCTACAATGAGCAGTTCTTC. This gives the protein CASSPTGARTSGSYNEQFF.

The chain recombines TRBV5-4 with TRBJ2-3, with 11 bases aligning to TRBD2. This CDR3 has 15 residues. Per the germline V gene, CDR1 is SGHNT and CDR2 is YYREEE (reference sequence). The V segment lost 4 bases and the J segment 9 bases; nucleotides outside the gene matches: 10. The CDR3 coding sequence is TGTGCCAGCAGCGGGACCGGGACTAGCGGTATAACGCAGTATTTT. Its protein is CASSGTGTSGITQYF.

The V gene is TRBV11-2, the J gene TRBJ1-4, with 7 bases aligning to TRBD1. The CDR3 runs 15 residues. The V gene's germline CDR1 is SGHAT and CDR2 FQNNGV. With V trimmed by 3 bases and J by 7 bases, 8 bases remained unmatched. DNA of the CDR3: TGTGCCAGCAGCTTGGCGGGACAGCGTGCTGAAAAACTGTTTTTT. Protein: CASSLAGQRAEKLFF.

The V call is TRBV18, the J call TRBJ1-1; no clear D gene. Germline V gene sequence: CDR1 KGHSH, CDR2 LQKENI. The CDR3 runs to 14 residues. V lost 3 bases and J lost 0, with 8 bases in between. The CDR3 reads CASSPGLMNTEAFF. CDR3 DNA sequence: TGTGCCAGCTCACCTGGACTGATGAACACTGAAGCTTTCTTT.

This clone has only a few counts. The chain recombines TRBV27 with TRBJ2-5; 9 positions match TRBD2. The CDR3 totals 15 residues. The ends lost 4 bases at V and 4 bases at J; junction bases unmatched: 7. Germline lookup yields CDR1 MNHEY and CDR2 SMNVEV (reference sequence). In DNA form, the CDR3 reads TGTGCCAGCAGTTGGTCAGCGGGAGGACCAGAGACCCAGTACTTC. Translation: CASSWSAGGPETQYF.

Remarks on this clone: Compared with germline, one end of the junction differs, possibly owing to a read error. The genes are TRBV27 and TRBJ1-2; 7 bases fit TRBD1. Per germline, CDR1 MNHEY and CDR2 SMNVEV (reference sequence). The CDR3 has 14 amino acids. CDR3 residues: CASGDGTAKYGYTF. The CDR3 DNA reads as TGTGCCAGTGGAGACGGGACAGCTAAGTATGGCTACACCTTC.

The CDR3 sequence: CASSLGGNTEAFF. CDR3 sequence (DNA): TGTGCCAGCAGCTTAGGAGGGAACACTGAAGCTTTCTTT. The J gene is TRBJ1-1, the V gene TRBV11-3, with unresolved D. Germline assignment: CDR1 SGHNT and CDR2 YENEEA. The V end lost 1 base, the J end lost 1 base, and 4 bases lay between the germline ends. This CDR3 has 13 amino acids. The variable domain in full, completed from reference TRBV11-3 and TRBJ1-1, reads EAGVVQSPRYKIIEKKQPVAFWCNPISGHNTLYWYLQNLGQGPELLIRYENEEAVDDSQLPKDRFSAERLKGVDSTLKIQPAELGDSAVYLCASSLGGNTEAFFGQGTRLTVV.

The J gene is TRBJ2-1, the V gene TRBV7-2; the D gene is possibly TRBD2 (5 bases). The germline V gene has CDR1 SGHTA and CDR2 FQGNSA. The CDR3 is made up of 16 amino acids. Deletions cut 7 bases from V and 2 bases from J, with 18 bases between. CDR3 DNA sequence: TGTGCCAGCACCTCTCTAGCAATTACCGCCTACAATGAGCAGTTCTTC. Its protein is CASTSLAITAYNEQFF.

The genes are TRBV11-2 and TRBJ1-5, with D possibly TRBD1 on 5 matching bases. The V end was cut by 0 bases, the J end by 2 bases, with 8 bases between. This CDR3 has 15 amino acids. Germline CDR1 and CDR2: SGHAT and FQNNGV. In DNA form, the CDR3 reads TGTGCCAGCAGCTTAGACACGGGGGGCAATCAGCCCCAGCATTTT. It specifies CASSLDTGGNQPQHF.

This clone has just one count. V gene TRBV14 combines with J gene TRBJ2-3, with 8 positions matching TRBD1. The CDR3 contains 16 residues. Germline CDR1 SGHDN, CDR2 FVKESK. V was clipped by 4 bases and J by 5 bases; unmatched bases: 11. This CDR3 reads CASSPRPGQAIDTQYF. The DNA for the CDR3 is TGTGCCAGCAGCCCACGTCCGGGACAGGCGATAGATACGCAGTATTTT.

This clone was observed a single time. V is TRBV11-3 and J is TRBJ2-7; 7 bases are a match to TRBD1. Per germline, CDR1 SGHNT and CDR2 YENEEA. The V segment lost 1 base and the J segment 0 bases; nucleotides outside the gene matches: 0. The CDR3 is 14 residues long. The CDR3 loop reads CASSLAGGSYEQYF. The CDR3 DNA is TGTGCCAGCAGCTTAGCAGGGGGCTCCTACGAGCAGTACTTC.

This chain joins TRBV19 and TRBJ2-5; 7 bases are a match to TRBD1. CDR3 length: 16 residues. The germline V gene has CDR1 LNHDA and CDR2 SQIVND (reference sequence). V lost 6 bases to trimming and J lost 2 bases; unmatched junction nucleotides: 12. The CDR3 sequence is CASSLLLDRHQETQYF. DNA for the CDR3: TGTGCCAGTAGCCTCCTACTGGACAGGCATCAAGAGACCCAGTACTTC.

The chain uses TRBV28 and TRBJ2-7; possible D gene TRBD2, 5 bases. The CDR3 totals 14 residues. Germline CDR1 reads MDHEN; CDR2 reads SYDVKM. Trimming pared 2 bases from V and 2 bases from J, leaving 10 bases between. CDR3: CASSLGAGTYEQYF. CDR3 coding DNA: TGTGCCAGCAGTTTAGGCGCCGGGACCTACGAGCAGTACTTC.

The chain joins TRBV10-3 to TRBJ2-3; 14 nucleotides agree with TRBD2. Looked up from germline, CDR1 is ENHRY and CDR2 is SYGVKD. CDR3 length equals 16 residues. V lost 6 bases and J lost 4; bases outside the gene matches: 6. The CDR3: CAIRPGLAGASDTQYF. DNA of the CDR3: TGTGCCATCAGACCGGGACTAGCGGGAGCTTCAGATACGCAGTATTTT.

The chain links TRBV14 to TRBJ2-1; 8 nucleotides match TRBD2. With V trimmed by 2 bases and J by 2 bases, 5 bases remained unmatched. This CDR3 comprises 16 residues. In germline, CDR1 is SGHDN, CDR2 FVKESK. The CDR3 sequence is CASSQRAGVTYNEQFF. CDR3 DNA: TGTGCCAGCAGCCAACGAGCGGGAGTAACCTACAATGAGCAGTTCTTC. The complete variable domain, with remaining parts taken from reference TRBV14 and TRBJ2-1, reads EAGVTQFPSHSVIEKGQTVTLRCDPISGHDNLYWYRRVMGKEIKFLLHFVKESKQDESGMPNNRFLAERTGGTYSTLKVQPAELEDSGVYFCASSQRAGVTYNEQFFGPGTRLTVL.

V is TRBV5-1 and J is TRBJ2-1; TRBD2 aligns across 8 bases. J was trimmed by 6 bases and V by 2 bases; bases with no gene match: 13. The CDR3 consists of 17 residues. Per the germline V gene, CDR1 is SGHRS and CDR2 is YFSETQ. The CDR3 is CASSLRPGTRASNEQFF. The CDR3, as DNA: TGCGCCAGCAGCTTAAGGCCGGGGACTAGAGCTTCCAATGAGCAGTTCTTC.